The clone carrying this T cell receptor (beta chain) came up many times. V was pared by 0 bases and J by 2 bases, with 14 bases between. This CDR3 has 18 residues. Per the germline V gene, CDR1 is LGHNA and CDR2 is YSLEER. This sample is part of a study of molecular identifiers for immune sequencing clone quantification. TCR libraries were built in bulk with a published protocol and specific TCR primers. Via MiXCR, TCRdb re-called the PCR reads, giving one row per CDR3 protein. Of fewer than 100,000 distinct CDR3 sequences in the sample, around 20% are singletons; the top ten hold roughly 1%. Sequencing input: naive CD8+ T cells from blood, with Jurkat cell RNA spiked in. The subset here: FACS-sorted CD8+CD4-CCR7+CD45RA+ naive T cells. This sequence originates from a human donor in good health. Some libraries in this study had Jurkat cell RNA spiked in. The genes are TRBV4-3 and TRBJ2-6; D gene unclear. CDR3 in DNA: TGCGCCAGCAGCCAAGATAATCACCTGGGTCCTGGGGCCAACGTCCTGACTTTC. Its translation is CASSQDNHLGPGANVLTF.